The 27 T cell receptor beta chains below were found in one sample sequenced in a study of technical replicates of blood from several donors. Assay used: immunoSEQ multiplex PCR; TCRdb lists only in-frame clones, some missing. This repertoire shows under 75,000 clones, around 93% found once; its top ten account for about 4.6%. The sequenced sample was PBMCs. These receptors were taken from a human donor in good health. Some clones in this sample may be carry-over from other donors' samples.

The chain combines TRBV4-3 with TRBJ1-1; TRBD1 is a possible D gene (5 bases). V lost 0 bases, J lost 0 bases, and 11 bases lay in between. CDR3 length: 16 residues. Germline V lookup: CDR1 LGHNA, CDR2 YSLEER. CDR3 amino acids: CASSQDAWGLNTEAFF. CDR3 coding DNA: TGCGCCAGCAGCCAAGATGCGTGGGGCCTGAACACTGAAGCTTTCTTT.

On this clone: Other nucleotide sequences from this sample produce the same CDR3. DNA for the CDR3: TGTGCCAGCAGTTTCCGGGGCTCTGGAAACACCATATATTTT. It yields the protein CASSFRGSGNTIYF. The V and J genes are TRBV27 and TRBJ1-3, with D unresolved. This CDR3 is 14 amino acids long. Looked up from germline, CDR1 is MNHEY and CDR2 is SMNVEV (reference sequence). The V and J ends lost 3 bases and 0 bases respectively, with 6 bases between them.

In its sample, this clone was seen once. CDR3 sequence reads: CASSLDSGTSGSTEQFF. CDR3 bases: TGTGCCAGCAGCTTAGACTCCGGGACTAGCGGGAGCACTGAGCAGTTCTTC. This chain joins TRBV7-2 and TRBJ2-1; 14 positions agree with TRBD2. The V and J ends lost 1 base and 9 bases, in that order; junction bases with no gene match: 8. Germline values: CDR1 SGHTA, CDR2 FQGNSA. This CDR3 has 17 residues.

This chain connects TRBV30 to TRBJ2-3; maybe TRBD1 (7 bases). The germline CDR1 and CDR2 sequences are GTSNPN and SVGIG (reference sequence). The CDR3 loop spans 14 amino acids. Trimming left V 2 bases short and J 6 bases short, with 15 bases between. The CDR3 is CAWSYGGGADTQYF. CDR3 coding DNA: TGTGCCTGGAGTTATGGAGGGGGCGCTGATACGCAGTATTTT.

V gene TRBV5-4 combines with J gene TRBJ2-1, with a possible D match to TRBD1 (6 bases). This CDR3 contains 14 residues. Trimming removed 4 bases from V and 10 bases from J, with 18 bases in between. CDR1 is SGHNT, CDR2 YYREEE, per germline (reference sequence). This CDR3 is CASSPENRVGEQFF. CDR3 bases: TGTGCCAGCAGCCCGGAAAACAGGGTGGGAGAGCAGTTCTTC.

This clone was detected ten times or more. The J gene is TRBJ1-1, the V gene TRBV5-6; D remains ambiguous. Germline assignment: CDR1 SGHDT and CDR2 YYEEEE. V shed 3 bases and J shed 0 bases, with 15 bases lying between them. The CDR3 contains 16 residues. The CDR3 loop reads CASSSPGRPLNTEAFF. The CDR3 nucleotides read TGTGCCAGCAGCTCCCCGGGGAGACCGCTGAACACTGAAGCTTTCTTT.

The chain uses TRBV5-1 and TRBJ1-1; D uncertain. V shed 1 base and J shed 1 base, with 8 bases lying between them. CDR3 length equals 14 residues. CDR1 SGHRS and CDR2 YFSETQ come from the germline V gene. The DNA for the CDR3 is TGCGCCAGCAGCTTGTCCGCCGGGAACACTGAAGCTTTCTTT. This encodes CASSLSAGNTEAFF.

The chain employs TRBV29-1 and TRBJ2-3, with 8 bases lining up with TRBD2. CDR3 length equals 15 residues. Germline V gives CDR1 SQVTM, CDR2 ANQGSEA. Trimming removed 5 bases from V and 5 bases from J; junction bases left unmatched: 12. CDR3 residues: CSVSSAGGSKDTQYF. DNA for the CDR3: TGCAGCGTTTCCTCGGCGGGGGGCTCGAAAGATACGCAGTATTTT.

This chain links TRBV5-1 with TRBJ1-2; D remains unclear. The CDR3 extends over 12 amino acids. V shed 4 bases and J shed 7 bases, with 11 bases lying between them. From germline, CDR1 is SGHRS and CDR2 YFSETQ. This chain's CDR3 is CASSLRGVGYTF. The CDR3 DNA reads TGCGCCAGCAGCCTGCGGGGTGTTGGCTACACCTTC.

This chain joins TRBV4-1 and TRBJ2-2, with 9 bases identical to TRBD1. This CDR3 comprises 15 residues. J was trimmed by 5 bases and V by 1 base; bases with no gene match: 2. The germline gives CDR1 MGHRA, CDR2 YSYEKL. The CDR3 protein is CASSQGTGVTGELFF. The CDR3 DNA sequence: TGCGCCAGCAGCCAAGGGACAGGGGTAACCGGGGAGCTGTTTTTT.

V is TRBV7-2 and J is TRBJ1-6; maybe TRBD1 (5 bases). The germline V gene has CDR1 SGHTA and CDR2 FQGNSA. Trimming left V 5 bases short and J 7 bases short, with 9 bases between. The CDR3 is 13 amino acids. CDR3 region: CASSTGPNSPLHF. DNA of the CDR3: TGTGCCAGCAGCACAGGACCGAATTCACCCCTCCACTTT.

Here the CDR3 DNA reads TGCAGCGTTGAAACACTGGGCACGCATGGCTACACCTTC. Amino acid sequence: CSVETLGTHGYTF. The chain links TRBV29-1 to TRBJ1-2, with unresolved D. Germline CDR1 is SQVTM and CDR2 is ANQGSEA. Trimming removed 2 bases from V and 6 bases from J, with 13 bases in between. The CDR3 covers 13 residues. Complete variable domain (other parts from reference TRBV29-1 and TRBJ1-2): SAVISQKPSRDICQRGTSLTIQCQVDSQVTMMFWYRQQPGQSLTLIATANQGSEATYESGFVIDKFPISRPNLTFSTLTVSNMSPEDSSIYLCSVETLGTHGYTFGSGTRLTVV.

The CDR3 region has the DNA TGTGCCAGCAGCACCGGACAGGGGTGGCAGACCCAGTACTTC. Translating gives CASSTGQGWQTQYF. The genes are TRBV5-6 and TRBJ2-5, with TRBD1 matching over 9 bases. The CDR3 runs 14 residues. The germline CDR1 and CDR2 sequences are SGHDT and YYEEEE. J was trimmed by 6 bases and V by 4 bases; bases with no gene match: 7.

V gene TRBV9 combines with J gene TRBJ2-1, with 8 bases identical to TRBD1. Germline lookup yields CDR1 SGDLS and CDR2 YYNGEE. The J segment lost 7 bases and the V segment lost 7 bases, leaving 16 bases of the junction unmatched. The CDR3 spans 16 residues. This CDR3 is CASQPLYQGALNEQFF. CDR3 in DNA: TGTGCCAGCCAGCCCCTCTACCAGGGGGCTTTGAATGAGCAGTTCTTC.

This chain's CDR3 is CASSIGSYTGELFF. The CDR3 DNA sequence: TGTGCCAGTAGTATAGGCAGTTACACCGGGGAGCTGTTTTTT. The chain is built from TRBV19 and TRBJ2-2; D remains ambiguous. Trimming stripped 1 base from V and 3 bases from J, with 6 bases between. Germline assignment: CDR1 LNHDA and CDR2 SQIVND (reference sequence). The CDR3 totals 14 residues.

The chain uses TRBV7-2 and TRBJ2-5, with TRBD2 identical over 9 bases. The CDR3 spans 14 residues. The ends lost 5 bases at V and 4 bases at J; junction bases unmatched: 5. Germline V gives CDR1 SGHTA, CDR2 FQGNSA. The CDR3 bases are TGTGCCAGCAGCCGAAGCGGGGGGCTAGAGACCCAGTACTTC. Translation: CASSRSGGLETQYF.

The V and J genes are TRBV18 and TRBJ1-2, with D perhaps TRBD1 (5 bases). Germline-derived CDR1 and CDR2 are KGHSH and LQKENI. The length of the CDR3 is 14 residues. Trimming cost V 2 bases and J 0 bases, with 7 bases left between them. This CDR3 is CASSPGAANYGYTF. The CDR3 nucleotides read TGTGCCAGCTCACCAGGGGCAGCTAACTATGGCTACACCTTC.

The chain uses TRBV9 and TRBJ1-2; D not resolved. CDR3 length: 14 residues. The germline V and J ends were trimmed by 0 bases and 7 bases, with 13 bases remaining between them. Germline V gives CDR1 SGDLS, CDR2 YYNGEE. The CDR3 loop reads CASSVETSVGGYTF. CDR3 sequence (DNA): TGTGCCAGCAGCGTAGAGACGAGCGTTGGTGGCTACACCTTC. Full variable domain (missing parts from reference TRBV9 and TRBJ1-2): DSGVTQTPKHLITATGQRVTLRCSPRSGDLSVYWYQQSLDQGLQFLIQYYNGEERAKGNILERFSAQQFPDLHSELNLSSLELGDSALYFCASSVETSVGGYTFGSGTRLTVV.

V and J are TRBV7-9 and TRBJ1-5; D ambiguous. V was shortened by 1 base and J by 5 bases, with 6 bases between the two germline ends. Germline CDR1 reads SEHNR; CDR2 reads FQNEAQ (reference sequence). The CDR3 consists of 13 residues. CDR3 in amino acids: CASSLVSDQPQHF. The DNA for the CDR3 is TGTGCCAGCAGCTTAGTCAGTGATCAGCCCCAGCATTTT.

This chain links TRBV5-8 with TRBJ1-5, with D perhaps TRBD1 (5 bases). The CDR3 has 11 residues. Germline assignment: CDR1 SGHTS and CDR2 YDEGEE. The V and J ends lost 3 bases and 11 bases respectively, with 9 bases between them. The CDR3 protein is CASSWTSTQHF. CDR3 in DNA: TGTGCCAGCAGCTGGACATCGACCCAGCATTTT.

The chain is built from TRBV1 and TRBJ1-4. TRBV1 represents a pseudogene. This CDR3 is built from 15 residues. The CDR3 DNA reads TGCACCAGCACGCCGAGGGCCGGGGATGGTGAAAAACTGTTTTTT. It translates to CTSTPRAGDGEKLFF.

The rearrangement uses TRBV6-1 and TRBJ2-2; the match to TRBD2 covers 7 bases. J was trimmed by 4 bases and V by 5 bases; bases with no gene match: 7. Germline V gene lookup returns CDR1 MNHNS and CDR2 SASEGT. This CDR3 region has 15 residues. Written as DNA, the CDR3 is TGTGCCAGCAGTTCGAGACTAGCTTCCACCGGGGAGCTGTTTTTT. As protein: CASSSRLASTGELFF.

This chain joins TRBV5-1 and TRBJ1-1; possible D gene TRBD1, 5 bases. The V gene's germline CDR1 is SGHRS and CDR2 YFSETQ. Trimming took off 4 bases at V and 1 base at J, with 20 bases between the two ends. The length of the CDR3 is 17 residues. CDR3 protein: CASSPPSDRHRNTEAFF. The DNA of the CDR3 is TGCGCCAGCAGCCCACCATCCGACAGACACAGGAACACTGAAGCTTTCTTT.

V and J are TRBV5-6 and TRBJ2-3, with D possibly matching TRBD2 (5 bases). V was cut by 3 bases and J by 5 bases, with 16 bases left in between. CDR1 SGHDT and CDR2 YYEEEE come from the germline V gene. The CDR3 spans 15 residues. The CDR3 region is CASSSLGLGGDTQYF. Here the CDR3 DNA reads TGTGCCAGCAGCTCCTTAGGCCTCGGAGGAGATACGCAGTATTTT.

The chain is built from TRBV5-1 and TRBJ2-3; 8 bases are shared with TRBD2. This CDR3 region has 17 residues. CDR1 is SGHRS, CDR2 YFSETQ, per germline. Trimming removed 4 bases from V and 0 bases from J; junction bases left unmatched: 10. CDR3 protein: CASSPPVSGDSTDTQYF. The DNA of the CDR3 is TGCGCCAGCAGCCCTCCGGTTAGCGGGGACAGCACAGATACGCAGTATTTT.

This clone has just one count. The genes are TRBV10-1 and TRBJ1-2; 12 bases map to TRBD1. The CDR3 totals 16 residues. V shed 3 bases and J 7 bases; nucleotides not matched to a gene: 9. Germline CDR1 is WNHNN and CDR2 is SYGVQD (reference sequence). CDR3 loop: CASSEDHRDRGPGYTF. The CDR3 region has the DNA TGCGCCAGCAGTGAAGACCACCGGGACAGGGGGCCTGGCTACACCTTC.

This chain connects TRBV2 to TRBJ2-5; 9 positions agree with TRBD2. J lost 5 bases, V lost 6 bases, and 10 bases had no gene match. Germline V gene sequence: CDR1 SNHLY, CDR2 FYNNEI. The CDR3 consists of 15 residues. The CDR3 protein is CASREFAGGLETQYF. The DNA for the CDR3 is TGTGCCAGCAGAGAGTTTGCGGGGGGGCTGGAGACCCAGTACTTC.